The clone carrying this T cell receptor beta chain is judged medium-sized. Its antigen remains unknown. Trimming took off 0 bases at V and 5 bases at J, with 14 bases between the two ends. The CDR3 is made up of 15 amino acids. CDR1 and CDR2 (germline): SQVTM, ANQGSEA. The sample comes from a study of blood T cells in healthy people across ages. Study-level results: While age rose, TCR beta diversity per million T cells dropped in a roughly linear way.

PCR was performed a second time for about 6 to 12 cycles using a sample-barcoded 5' primer and a J-beta primer mix. TCRdb called the 5' RACE reads again in MiXCR, with one record for every CDR3 protein. Here the sample spans about 510,000 distinct CDR3 sequences, about 25% being singletons. Another study also made use of these data, one on T cells of mothers and their children. In that study: All donors were healthy and Caucasian; they were three mothers and their six children.

The specimen sequenced was blood. The chain uses TRBV29-1 and TRBJ2-1; D unclear. This TCR came from a boy younger than 10 in good health. The CDR3 protein is CSVEDPTAAHNEQFF. CDR3 sequence (DNA): TGCAGCGTTGAAGATCCCACGGCCGCACACAATGAGCAGTTCTTC.